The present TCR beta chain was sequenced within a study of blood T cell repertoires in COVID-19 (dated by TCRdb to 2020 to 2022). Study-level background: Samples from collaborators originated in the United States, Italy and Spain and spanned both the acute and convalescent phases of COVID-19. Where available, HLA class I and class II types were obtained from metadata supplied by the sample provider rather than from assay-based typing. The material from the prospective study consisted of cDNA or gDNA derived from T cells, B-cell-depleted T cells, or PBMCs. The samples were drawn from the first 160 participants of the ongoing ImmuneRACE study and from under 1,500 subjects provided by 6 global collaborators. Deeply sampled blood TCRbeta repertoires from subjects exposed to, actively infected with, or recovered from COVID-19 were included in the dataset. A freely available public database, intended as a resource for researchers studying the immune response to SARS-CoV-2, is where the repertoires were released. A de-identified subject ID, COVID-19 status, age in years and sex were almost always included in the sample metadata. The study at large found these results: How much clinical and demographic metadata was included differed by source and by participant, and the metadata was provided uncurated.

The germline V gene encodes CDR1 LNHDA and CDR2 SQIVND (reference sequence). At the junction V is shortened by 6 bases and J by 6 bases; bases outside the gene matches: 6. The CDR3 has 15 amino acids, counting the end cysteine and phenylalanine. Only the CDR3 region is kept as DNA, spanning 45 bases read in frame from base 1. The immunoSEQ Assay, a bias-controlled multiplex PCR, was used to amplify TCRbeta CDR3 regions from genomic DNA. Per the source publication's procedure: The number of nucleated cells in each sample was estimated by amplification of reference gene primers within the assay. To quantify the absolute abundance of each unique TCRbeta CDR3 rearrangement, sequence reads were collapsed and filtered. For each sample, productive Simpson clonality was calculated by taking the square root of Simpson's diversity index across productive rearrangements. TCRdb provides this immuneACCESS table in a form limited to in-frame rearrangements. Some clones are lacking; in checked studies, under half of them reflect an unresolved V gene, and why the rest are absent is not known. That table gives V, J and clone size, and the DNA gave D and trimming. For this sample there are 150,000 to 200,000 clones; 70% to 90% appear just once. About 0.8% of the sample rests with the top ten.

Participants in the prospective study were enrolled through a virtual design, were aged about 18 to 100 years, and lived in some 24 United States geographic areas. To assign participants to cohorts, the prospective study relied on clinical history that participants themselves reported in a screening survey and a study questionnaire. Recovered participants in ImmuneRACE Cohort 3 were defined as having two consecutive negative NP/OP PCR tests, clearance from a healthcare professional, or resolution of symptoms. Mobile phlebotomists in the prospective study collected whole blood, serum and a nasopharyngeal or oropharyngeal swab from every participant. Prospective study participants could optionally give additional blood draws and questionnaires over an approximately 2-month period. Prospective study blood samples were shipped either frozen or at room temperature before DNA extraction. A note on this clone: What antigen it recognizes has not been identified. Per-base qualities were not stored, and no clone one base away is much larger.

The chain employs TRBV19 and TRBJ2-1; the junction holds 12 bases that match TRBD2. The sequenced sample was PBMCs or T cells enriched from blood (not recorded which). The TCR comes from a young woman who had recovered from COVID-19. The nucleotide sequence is TGTGCCAGTAGACCCACTAGCGGGAGGAGCAATGAGCAGTTCTTC. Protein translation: CASRPTSGRSNEQFF.